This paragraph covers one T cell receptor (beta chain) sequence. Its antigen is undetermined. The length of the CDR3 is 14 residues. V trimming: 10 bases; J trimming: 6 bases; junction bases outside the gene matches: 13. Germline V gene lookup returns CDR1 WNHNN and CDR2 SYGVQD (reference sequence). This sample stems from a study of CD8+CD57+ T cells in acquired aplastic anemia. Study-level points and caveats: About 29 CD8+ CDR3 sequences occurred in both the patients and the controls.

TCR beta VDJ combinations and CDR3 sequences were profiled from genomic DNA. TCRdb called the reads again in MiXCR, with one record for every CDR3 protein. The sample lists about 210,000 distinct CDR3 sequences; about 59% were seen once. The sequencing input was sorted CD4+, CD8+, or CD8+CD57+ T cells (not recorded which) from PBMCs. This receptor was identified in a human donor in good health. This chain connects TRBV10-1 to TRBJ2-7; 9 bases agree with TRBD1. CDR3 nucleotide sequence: TGCGCCACTAACCAGGGACAGGGTAATCCCGAGCAGTACTTC. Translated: CATNQGQGNPEQYF.